The 17 T cell receptor beta chains given below trace back to one sample, sequenced in a study of cytomegalovirus exposure and HLA in healthy donors. Vbeta (60) and Jbeta (13) primers were used in the PCR. Profiling relied on immunoSEQ multiplex PCR, and the TCRdb table lists in-frame clones only, not all of them. The sample records over 140,000 clones, about 80% being singletons. Sequencing was performed on PBMCs. These receptors were collected from a man aged 30 to 39 in good health and CMV-seropositive.

This sequence joins TRBV29-1 and TRBJ1-1; 8 bases line up with TRBD1. CDR3 size: 13 residues. The V segment lost 7 bases and the J segment 3 bases; nucleotides outside the gene matches: 7. Germline loops: CDR1 SQVTM, CDR2 ANQGSEA. The CDR3 DNA sequence: TGCAGCGGTTGGGACAGGCGGCACACTGAAGCTTTCTTT. Its translation: CSGWDRRHTEAFF.

The chain links TRBV30 to TRBJ1-5, with D maybe TRBD1 (5 bases). Between the trimmed V and J ends, which lost 0 bases and 4 bases, there was a span of 16 bases. The CDR3 runs to 16 residues. From germline, CDR1 is GTSNPN and CDR2 SVGIG (reference sequence). The CDR3 DNA follows: TGTGCCTGGAGTGTACAAAGCGACAGTGGAAATCAGCCCCAGCATTTT. Translation gives CAWSVQSDSGNQPQHF.

V usage is TRBV5-1 and J usage is TRBJ1-6; D gene ambiguous. The CDR3 is made up of 15 amino acids. CDR1 SGHRS and CDR2 YFSETQ come from the germline V gene. Trimming stripped 0 bases from V and 7 bases from J, with 11 bases between. Written as DNA, the CDR3 is TGCGCCAGCAGCTTGGCCGGGGAGTTAAATTCACCCCTCCACTTT. Protein sequence: CASSLAGELNSPLHF.

This clone showed up just once. The V call is TRBV5-1, the J call TRBJ1-1; 11 positions match TRBD1. V lost 4 bases, J lost 1 base, and 3 bases stayed unmatched. Germline-derived CDR1 and CDR2 are SGHRS and YFSETQ. This CDR3 contains 15 residues. The chain's CDR3 is CASSQGQGANTEAFF. CDR3 sequence (DNA): TGCGCCAGCAGCCAAGGACAGGGGGCGAACACTGAAGCTTTCTTT.

In DNA form, the CDR3 reads TGTGCCAGCAGCCCCAGCGCACTAGCGAACTCCTACGAGCAGTACTTC. Its translation is CASSPSALANSYEQYF. The gene calls are TRBV28 and TRBJ2-7; 7 nucleotides align to TRBD2. J was trimmed by 0 bases and V by 6 bases; bases with no gene match: 11. This CDR3 is 16 amino acids long. Looked up from germline, CDR1 is MDHEN and CDR2 is SYDVKM.

The V call is TRBV5-1, the J call TRBJ2-3; D perhaps matches TRBD1 (6 bases). Germline-derived CDR1 and CDR2 are SGHRS and YFSETQ. The CDR3 sequence is 15 residues long. Trimming took 0 bases from V and 2 from J, leaving 10 bases between them. The chain's CDR3 is CASSLAGQYTDTQYF. In nucleotides, the CDR3 is TGCGCCAGCAGCTTGGCCGGACAGTACACAGATACGCAGTATTTT. The entire variable domain, with the rest obtained from reference TRBV5-1 and TRBJ2-3, is as follows: KAGVTQTPRYLIKTRGQQVTLSCSPISGHRSVSWYQQTPGQGLQFLFEYFSETQRNKGNFPGRFSGRQFSNSRSEMNVSTLELGDSALYLCASSLAGQYTDTQYFGPGTRLTVL.

In this sample, this clone turned up once. This chain uses TRBV7-9 with TRBJ2-2; weak D call: TRBD1 (5 bases). Per germline, CDR1 SEHNR and CDR2 FQNEAQ (reference sequence). The CDR3 spans 15 residues. V lost 3 bases and J 4 bases, leaving 12 bases between the germline ends. CDR3 coding DNA: TGTGCCAGCAGCTTCGCAGGGTATGGCACCGGGGAGCTGTTTTTT. Translation: CASSFAGYGTGELFF.

This clone was picked up a small number of times. V is TRBV28 and J is TRBJ1-5; D may be TRBD1 (5 bases). The germline V gene encodes CDR1 MDHEN and CDR2 SYDVKM. With 9 bases removed from V and 11 bases from J, the gap between germline ends came to 8 bases. The CDR3 has 9 amino acids. The CDR3 DNA reads TGTGCCAGTGGGGGGACCCAGCATTTT. It encodes CASGGTQHF.

The chain combines TRBV5-1 with TRBJ1-2; TRBD1 agrees at 9 bases. The CDR3 is 14 residues long. V lost 3 bases to trimming and J lost 1 base; unmatched junction nucleotides: 1. The germline V gene has CDR1 SGHRS and CDR2 YFSETQ. CDR3 nucleotides: TGCGCCAGCAGCTGGACAGGGGTTAACTATGGCTACACCTTC. This sequence encodes CASSWTGVNYGYTF.

V gene TRBV19 combines with J gene TRBJ1-5; D gene ambiguous. The CDR3 contains 15 residues. The germline V gene encodes CDR1 LNHDA and CDR2 SQIVND (reference sequence). Trimming shortened V by 0 bases and J by 5 bases, and 11 bases separated the two germline ends. CDR3 sequence (DNA): TGTGCCAGTAGTATAGATCTCGAGGGCTATCAGCCCCAGCATTTT. Amino acid sequence: CASSIDLEGYQPQHF.

The chain carries TRBV27 and TRBJ1-2; D call uncertain. Looked up from germline, CDR1 is MNHEY and CDR2 is SMNVEV (reference sequence). This CDR3 is built from 14 residues. Trimming removed 5 bases at V and 2 bases at J, with 12 bases between. Written as DNA, the CDR3 is TGTGCCAGCAGTACTTTACAGACCAACTATGGCTACACCTTC. The encoded protein is CASSTLQTNYGYTF.

The chain carries TRBV1 and TRBJ2-2; the DNA was not used to check the table's D call, TRBD2. TRBV1 is a listed pseudogene. This CDR3 has 16 residues. CDR3 amino acids: CTSRPTPRVWSGELFF. The CDR3 DNA sequence: TGCACCAGCAGACCCACACCTCGGGTTTGGAGCGGGGAGCTGTTTTTT.

This clone was counted once. The CDR3 reads CASSVGQGWNQPQHF. DNA for the CDR3: TGTGCCAGCAGTGTAGGACAGGGGTGGAATCAGCCCCAGCATTTT. The V call is TRBV2, the J call TRBJ1-5; 9 nucleotides line up with TRBD1. Trimming cost V 4 bases and J 4 bases; bases outside gene matches: 5. Germline V CDR1 and CDR2: SNHLY, FYNNEI. The CDR3 is 15 amino acids.

The chain recombines TRBV5-3 with TRBJ1-5; TRBD1 agrees at 8 bases. TRBV5-3 is flagged as an ORF with uncertain function. The CDR3 consists of 15 residues. V was pared by 4 bases and J by 2 bases, with 5 bases of the junction left unmatched. Here the CDR3 DNA reads TGTGCCAGAAGCCGACGACAGGGGCGCAATCAGCCCCAGCATTTT. Translated: CARSRRQGRNQPQHF.

This sequence joins TRBV5-1 and TRBJ2-5, with D possibly TRBD2 on 5 matching bases. The length of the CDR3 is 11 residues. Trimming left V 4 bases short and J 11 bases short, with 12 bases between. Germline V gives CDR1 SGHRS, CDR2 YFSETQ. CDR3 amino acids: CASSGDTGQYF. DNA for the CDR3: TGCGCCAGCAGCGGCGACACGGGGCAGTACTTC. Filled out from reference TRBV5-1 and TRBJ2-5, the complete variable domain reads KAGVTQTPRYLIKTRGQQVTLSCSPISGHRSVSWYQQTPGQGLQFLFEYFSETQRNKGNFPGRFSGRQFSNSRSEMNVSTLELGDSALYLCASSGDTGQYFGPGTRLLVL.

The J gene is TRBJ2-5, the V gene TRBV18; TRBD2 aligns across 11 bases. The germline CDR1 and CDR2 sequences are KGHSH and LQKENI. Trimming cost V 6 bases and J 5 bases; bases outside gene matches: 11. The CDR3 extends over 16 amino acids. The CDR3 DNA sequence: TGTGCCAGCTCTCCCTACACTAGCGGGAGCGGTGAGACCCAGTACTTC. It encodes CASSPYTSGSGETQYF.

The chain links TRBV27 to TRBJ2-1; 9 bases agree with TRBD1. The germline CDR1 and CDR2 sequences are MNHEY and SMNVEV (reference sequence). Trimming at V came to 1 base and at J to 0 bases, leaving 10 bases not matched to a gene. The CDR3 length is 19 residues. The CDR3 nucleotides are TGTGCCAGCAGTTTATTAGGGTGGGGGACAGGGAGCTCCTACAATGAGCAGTTCTTC. It translates to CASSLLGWGTGSSYNEQFF.